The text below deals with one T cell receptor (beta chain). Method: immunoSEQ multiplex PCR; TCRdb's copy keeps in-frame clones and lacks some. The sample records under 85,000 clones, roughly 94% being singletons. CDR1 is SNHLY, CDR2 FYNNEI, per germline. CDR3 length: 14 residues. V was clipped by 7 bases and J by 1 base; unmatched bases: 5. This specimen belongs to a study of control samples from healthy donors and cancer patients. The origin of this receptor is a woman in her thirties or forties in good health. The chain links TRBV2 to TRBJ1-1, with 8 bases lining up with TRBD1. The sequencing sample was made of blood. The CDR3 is CASIGGQANTEAFF. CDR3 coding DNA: TGTGCCAGCATTGGGGGACAGGCGAACACTGAAGCTTTCTTT.